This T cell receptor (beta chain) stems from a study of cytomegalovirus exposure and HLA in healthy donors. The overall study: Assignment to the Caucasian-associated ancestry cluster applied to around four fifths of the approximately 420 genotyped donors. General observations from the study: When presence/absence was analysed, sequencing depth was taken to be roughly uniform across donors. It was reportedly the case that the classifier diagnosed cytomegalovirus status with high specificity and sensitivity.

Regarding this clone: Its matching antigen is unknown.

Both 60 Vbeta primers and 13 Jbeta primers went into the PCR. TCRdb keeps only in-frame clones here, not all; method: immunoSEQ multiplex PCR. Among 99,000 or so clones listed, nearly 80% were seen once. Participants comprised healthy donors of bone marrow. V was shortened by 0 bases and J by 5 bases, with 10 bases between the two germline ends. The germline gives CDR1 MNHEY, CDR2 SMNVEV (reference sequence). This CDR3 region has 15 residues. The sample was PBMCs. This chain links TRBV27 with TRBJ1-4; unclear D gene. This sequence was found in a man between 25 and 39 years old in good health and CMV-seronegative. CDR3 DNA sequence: TGTGCCAGCAGTTTATCGTTTGGGAGAAATGAAAAACTGTTTTTT. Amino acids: CASSLSFGRNEKLFF.